This is a list of T cell receptor beta chains from one sample in a study of T cells in localized non-small cell lung cancer. Only in-frame clones appear in the TCRdb table, and some are missing; sequencing was by immunoSEQ multiplex PCR. This table holds 100,000 to 150,000 clones, 70% to 90% found once. Sequenced here: peripheral blood, sampled before any cancer treatment. All receptors come from an older female donor with stage I lung adenocarcinoma. The CDR3 runs from the conserved cysteine through the conserved F or W. The D gene is left open where the match is weak. Some rows mark clone size as missing; the rest say once, few, many or name a class of expanded clone.

v_gene	j_gene	abundance	d_gene	CDR3aa	CDR3nt
TRBV5-4	TRBJ2-7	.	.	CASRDRSSYEQYF	TGTGCCAGCAGGGACAGAAGCTCCTACGAGCAGTACTTC
TRBV5-6	TRBJ1-2	.	.	CASSLANARGYTF	TGTGCCAGCAGCTTGGCCAATGCAAGAGGCTACACCTTC
TRBV27	TRBJ2-1	.	.	CASSWVAYNEQFF	TGTGCCAGCAGTTGGGTGGCCTACAATGAGCAGTTCTTC
TRBV20-1	TRBJ2-5	.	.	CSALAGTQYF	TGCAGTGCTCTCGCAGGGACCCAGTACTTC
TRBV9	TRBJ2-1	.	.	CASSVGAVPRNEQFF	TGTGCCAGCAGCGTAGGAGCGGTCCCCCGGAATGAGCAGTTCTTC
TRBV7-6	TRBJ1-4	.	.	CASSSRGSELFF	TGTGCCAGCAGCTCGAGGGGGTCAGAACTGTTTTTT
TRBV28	TRBJ2-7	.	TRBD1	CASTTGGLYEQYF	TGTGCCAGCACTACAGGGGGCCTCTACGAGCAGTACTTC
TRBV29-1	TRBJ1-3	.	.	CSVVQTVGNTIYF	TGCAGCGTTGTCCAGACGGTTGGAAACACCATATATTTT
TRBV14	TRBJ2-1	.	.	CASSPLRGRLVRHEQFF	TGTGCCAGCAGCCCACTCCGGGGGAGGTTAGTCAGGCATGAGCAGTTCTTC
TRBV30	TRBJ2-3	.	TRBD2	CAWTRGTSGLEDTQYF	TGTGCCTGGACCCGGGGGACTAGCGGCCTGGAAGATACGCAGTATTTT
TRBV27	TRBJ1-4	.	.	CASSLLSGKLFF	TGTGCCAGCAGCCTCCTCAGCGGAAAACTGTTTTTT
TRBV6-5	TRBJ1-2	.	TRBD1	CASSYRPGTGGGGYTF	TGTGCCAGCAGTTACCGGCCCGGGACAGGGGGAGGTGGCTACACCTTC
TRBV19	TRBJ2-1	once	.	CASSRAIGYNEQFF	TGTGCCAGTAGTAGGGCCATCGGGTACAATGAGCAGTTCTTC
TRBV9	TRBJ2-7	.	TRBD2	CASSPPSGNYEQYF	TGTGCCAGCTCCCCCCCAAGCGGGAACTACGAGCAGTACTTC
TRBV14	TRBJ2-1	.	TRBD1	CASSYGQGLEQFF	TGTGCCAGCAGCTACGGACAGGGCCTAGAGCAGTTCTTC
TRBV4-1	TRBJ1-1	.	.	CASSPATGPNTEAFF	TGCGCCAGCAGCCCAGCTACAGGACCAAACACTGAAGCTTTCTTT
TRBV10-2	TRBJ1-5	.	TRBD1	CASRTGTGVNSNQPQHF	TGCGCCAGCAGGACCGGGACAGGGGTAAATAGCAATCAGCCCCAGCATTTT
TRBV5-1	TRBJ1-1	.	.	CASSLEAPGPEAFF	TGCGCCAGCAGCTTGGAGGCACCAGGCCCTGAAGCTTTCTTT
TRBV19	TRBJ1-2	.	.	CASSDYGYTF	TGTGCCAGTAGCGACTATGGCTACACCTTC
TRBV5-1	TRBJ2-5	.	TRBD2	CASSHVAGGHQETQYF	TGCGCCAGCAGCCACGTAGCGGGAGGCCACCAAGAGACCCAGTACTTC
TRBV28	TRBJ1-5	.	.	CASSLLSGTDQPQHF	TGTGCCAGCAGTTTATTGTCAGGAACAGATCAGCCCCAGCATTTT
TRBV7-8	TRBJ1-2	few	TRBD1	CASSKPGQVNYGYTF	TGTGCCAGCAGCAAACCGGGACAGGTCAACTATGGCTACACCTTC
TRBV7-9	TRBJ2-7	.	.	CASTGAWEQYF	TGTGCCAGCACCGGCGCGTGGGAGCAGTACTTC
TRBV7-8	TRBJ2-3	.	.	CASSLAALRDTQYF	TGTGCCAGCAGCTTAGCAGCCCTTAGAGATACGCAGTATTTT
TRBV7-9	TRBJ1-1	.	TRBD1	CASSPAGTGDTEAFF	TGTGCCAGCAGCCCCGCCGGGACAGGGGACACTGAAGCTTTCTTT
TRBV5-1	TRBJ2-7	.	TRBD2	CASSPAGGGAYEQYF	TGCGCCAGCAGCCCAGCGGGAGGGGGGGCCTACGAGCAGTACTTC
TRBV2	TRBJ2-3	.	.	CASSEIVGTDTQYF	TGTGCCAGCAGTGAAATAGTAGGCACAGATACGCAGTATTTT
TRBV28	TRBJ1-1	.	.	CASSSTWGSTEAFF	TGTGCCAGCAGTTCCACCTGGGGAAGCACTGAAGCTTTCTTT
TRBV2	TRBJ2-3	.	.	CASSAGSETDTQYF	TGTGCCAGCAGTGCAGGGAGTGAGACAGATACGCAGTATTTT
TRBV7-2	TRBJ2-3	.	.	CASSLDTHTQYF	TGTGCCAGCAGCTTAGATACTCATACGCAGTATTTT
TRBV29-1	TRBJ1-5	once	.	CSVEMGGQPQHF	TGCAGCGTTGAGATGGGAGGACAGCCCCAGCATTTT
TRBV27	TRBJ1-1	medium-sized	.	CASSVMGAGGNTEAFF	TGTGCCAGCAGTGTTATGGGCGCCGGAGGGAACACTGAAGCTTTCTTT
TRBV6-1	TRBJ2-1	.	TRBD2	CASSRLAGGNEQFF	TGTGCCAGCAGCAGACTAGCGGGAGGGAATGAGCAGTTCTTC
TRBV2	TRBJ1-4	.	.	CASSESRGREKLFF	TGTGCCAGCAGTGAGAGCAGGGGAAGGGAAAAACTGTTTTTT
TRBV21-1	TRBJ2-7	.	.	CASSRVFGGLCAYEQYF	TGTGCCAGCAGCCGAGTTTTCGGTGGTCTGTGCGCCTACGAGCAGTACTTC
TRBV28	TRBJ1-1	few	.	CASRHPNTEAFF	TGTGCCAGCAGACATCCCAACACTGAAGCTTTCTTT
TRBV27	TRBJ2-2	.	.	CASSLAVNTGELFF	TGTGCCAGCAGTTTGGCCGTAAACACCGGGGAGCTGTTTTTT
TRBV27	TRBJ2-7	.	TRBD2	CASSFTAGGTYEQYF	TGTGCCAGCAGTTTCACGGCGGGAGGCACCTACGAGCAGTACTTC
TRBV19	TRBJ1-5	.	.	CASLDSTDQPQHF	TGTGCCAGCTTGGACAGCACGGACCAGCCCCAGCATTTT
TRBV19	TRBJ1-2	.	.	CASSTTPQTGMGGYTF	TGTGCCAGTAGTACGACCCCTCAGACCGGGATGGGCGGCTACACCTTC
TRBV10-3	TRBJ2-7	.	TRBD2	CAISETLAGDEQYF	TGTGCCATCAGTGAGACCCTAGCGGGAGACGAGCAGTACTTC
TRBV28	TRBJ1-2	.	.	CASRTAMGPNYGYTF	TGTGCCAGCAGGACAGCGATGGGGCCGAACTATGGCTACACCTTC
TRBV5-1	TRBJ2-1	once	.	CASSLLRDGEQFF	TGCGCCAGCAGCCTATTAAGGGACGGGGAGCAGTTCTTC
TRBV7-9	TRBJ2-7	.	.	CASSLSSYEQYF	TGTGCCAGCAGCTTAAGCAGCTACGAGCAGTACTTC
TRBV11-2	TRBJ2-2	.	TRBD1	CASSLTQGAGELFF	TGTGCCAGCAGCTTAACCCAGGGGGCCGGGGAGCTGTTTTTT
TRBV7-2	TRBJ2-4	.	.	CASSSARTSRSAIQYF	TGTGCCAGCAGCTCCGCCCGCACTAGCCGAAGCGCGATTCAGTACTTC
TRBV27	TRBJ2-3	.	TRBD2	CASSGWGGETDTQYF	TGTGCCAGCAGTGGATGGGGGGGTGAAACAGATACGCAGTATTTT
TRBV7-6	TRBJ2-7	once	.	CASVSAGDSYEQYF	TGTGCCAGCGTCTCCGCCGGGGACTCCTACGAGCAGTACTTC
TRBV30	TRBJ1-2	.	TRBD1	CAWSSSPDRVSGGYTF	TGTGCCTGGAGTTCCAGTCCCGACAGGGTGTCTGGTGGCTACACCTTC
TRBV6-5	TRBJ1-1	.	.	CASTRRVNTEAFF	TGTGCCAGCACCCGGCGGGTGAACACTGAAGCTTTCTTT
TRBV7-9	TRBJ2-7	.	TRBD1	CASSLEGTGSVHEQYF	TGTGCCAGCAGCTTAGAAGGGACAGGGTCTGTCCACGAGCAGTACTTC
TRBV5-6	TRBJ2-7	once	.	CASSLAYEQYF	TGTGCCAGCAGCTTGGCCTACGAGCAGTACTTC